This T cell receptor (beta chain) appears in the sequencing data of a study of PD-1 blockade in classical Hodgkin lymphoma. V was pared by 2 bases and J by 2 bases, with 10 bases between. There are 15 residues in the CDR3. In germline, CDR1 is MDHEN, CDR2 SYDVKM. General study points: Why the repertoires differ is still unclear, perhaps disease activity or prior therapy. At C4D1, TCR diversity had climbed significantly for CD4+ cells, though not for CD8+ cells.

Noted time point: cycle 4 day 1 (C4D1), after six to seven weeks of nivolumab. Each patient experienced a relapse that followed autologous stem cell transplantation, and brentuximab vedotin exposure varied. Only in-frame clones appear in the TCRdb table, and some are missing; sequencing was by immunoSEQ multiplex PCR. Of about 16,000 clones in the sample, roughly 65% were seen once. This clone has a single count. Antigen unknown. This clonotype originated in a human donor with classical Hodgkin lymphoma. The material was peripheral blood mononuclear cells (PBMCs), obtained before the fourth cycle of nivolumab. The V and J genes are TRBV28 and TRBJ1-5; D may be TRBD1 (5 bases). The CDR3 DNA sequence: TGTGCCAGCAGTTTAATGGGAGGGGGCAATCAGCCCCAGCATTTT. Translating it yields CASSLMGGGNQPQHF.